A selection of T cell receptor beta chains follows, all from one sample in a study of T cells in Graves' hyperthyroidism and ophthalmopathy. TCRdb fed the multiplex PCR reads into MiXCR, producing one record per CDR3 protein. The sample lists about 290,000 distinct CDR3 sequences, 15% to 20% occurring once. Sequencing was performed on blood. The receptor set was obtained from a man aged 45-65 years with Graves' ophthalmopathy. CDR3s include the opening cysteine and the closing phenylalanine or tryptophan. The D gene is left open where the match is weak. Clone size is given for some rows only: seen once, a few or many times, or a class if the clone is expanded.

j_call clone_size d_call v_call cdr3_aa cdr3_nt
TRBJ2-1 many TRBD1 TRBV28 CASSFAGGPYNEQFF TGTGCCAGCAGTTTTGCAGGGGGCCCCTACAATGAGCAGTTCTTC
TRBJ2-2 many - TRBV6-1 CASSELGGELFF TGTGCCAGCAGTGAGTTGGGCGGGGAGCTGTTTTTT
TRBJ2-1 - TRBD2 TRBV29-1 CSVVPNLGLVGGNEQFF TGCAGCGTTGTTCCCAACCTCGGACTAGTGGGAGGCAATGAGCAGTTCTTC
TRBJ1-2 many - TRBV20-1 CSARWEEGRASGYTF TGCAGTGCTAGATGGGAGGAGGGCAGGGCCTCCGGCTACACCTTC
TRBJ2-7 many TRBD2 TRBV13 CASSATLAGVRYEQYF TGTGCCAGCAGCGCCACGCTAGCGGGCGTACGATACGAGCAGTACTTC
TRBJ2-1 many TRBD2 TRBV7-9 CASSLGLAGTSGEQFF TGTGCCAGCAGCTTAGGACTAGCGGGAACATCCGGTGAGCAGTTCTTC
TRBJ2-1 many - TRBV19 CASSDGTNSYNEQFF TGTGCCAGTAGTGACGGGACAAACTCCTACAATGAGCAGTTCTTC
TRBJ2-2 - - TRBV11-2 CASRRIGSGELFF TGTGCCAGCAGACGAATCGGGAGCGGGGAGCTGTTTTTT
TRBJ2-3 many TRBD2 TRBV11-2 CASTLTSGTDTQYF TGTGCCAGCACCTTGACTAGCGGCACAGATACGCAGTATTTT
TRBJ1-2 many - TRBV6-1 CASSEFGGNYGYTF TGTGCCAGCAGTGAATTTGGGGGGAACTATGGCTACACCTTC
TRBJ1-2 once - TRBV2 CASSGAGAVYGYTF TGTGCCAGCAGTGGGGCAGGGGCGGTCTATGGCTACACCTTC
TRBJ2-3 many - TRBV28 CASSSGLYSTDTQYF TGTGCCAGCAGTTCGGGCCTATACAGCACAGATACGCAGTATTTT
TRBJ2-2 - - TRBV29-1 CSAVPGGRDGGELFF TGCAGCGCGGTTCCTGGGGGACGGGACGGCGGGGAGCTGTTTTTT
TRBJ2-5 - - TRBV6-9 CASSYAPGPEPGYF TGTGCCAGCAGTTATGCACCGGGGCCAGAACCTGGGTACTTC
TRBJ1-5 many - TRBV2 CASSGNRHSNQPQHF TGTGCCAGCAGTGGCAACAGACATAGCAATCAGCCCCAGCATTTT
TRBJ2-1 - TRBD2 TRBV20-1 CSAPLAGRLYEQFF TGCAGTGCCCCCCTAGCGGGACGGTTGTATGAGCAGTTCTTC
TRBJ2-5 many - TRBV13 CASSPSWGGGETQYF TGTGCCAGCAGCCCCTCTTGGGGAGGCGGAGAGACCCAGTACTTC
TRBJ2-5 many TRBD2 TRBV20-1 CSAAPSGKHETQYF TGCAGTGCTGCCCCTAGCGGGAAGCACGAGACCCAGTACTTC
TRBJ2-7 few TRBD2 TRBV6-1 CASSLIPGEGTRYYEQYF TGTGCCAGCAGTTTAATCCCCGGCGAGGGGACTAGATACTACGAGCAGTACTTC
TRBJ2-7 - - TRBV30 CAWSLWEGGEQYF TGTGCCTGGTCCCTGTGGGAGGGGGGTGAGCAGTACTTC
TRBJ1-1 few - TRBV6-1 CASSEPLGLNTEAFF TGTGCCAGCAGTGAGCCGCTTGGGCTGAACACTGAAGCTTTCTTT
TRBJ1-6 - - TRBV28 CASSFSGHGRQIYSPLHF TGTGCCAGCAGTTTTAGTGGTCATGGGAGACAGATCTATTCACCCCTCCACTTT
TRBJ2-1 few - TRBV29-1 CSVAYLGGQISYNEQFF TGCAGCGTTGCCTATTTGGGGGGACAAATCTCCTACAATGAGCAGTTCTTC
TRBJ2-3 many TRBD2 TRBV24-1 CATSEAGGSTDTQYF TGTGCCACCAGTGAGGCGGGAGGCAGCACAGATACGCAGTATTTT
TRBJ2-7 - - TRBV7-2 CASSTVWGGGNGQYF TGTGCCAGCAGCACAGTTTGGGGGGGGGGCAACGGGCAGTACTTC
TRBJ1-1 many - TRBV7-2 CASKWEASLTEAFF TGTGCCAGCAAATGGGAGGCCAGCCTCACTGAAGCTTTCTTT
TRBJ1-1 few - TRBV20-1 CSASQLNTEAFF TGCAGTGCTAGCCAGTTGAACACTGAAGCTTTCTTT
TRBJ2-3 - - TRBV20-1 CSVERGVASDTQYF TGCAGTGTAGAGCGAGGGGTTGCATCAGATACGCAGTATTTT
TRBJ2-1 - - TRBV7-9 CASSLELLAVEQSF TGTGCCAGCAGCTTAGAACTACTAGCAGTTGAGCAGTCCTTC
TRBJ2-3 few TRBD2 TRBV20-1 CSARDWSGGGGDTQYF TGCAGTGCTAGAGATTGGAGCGGCGGGGGTGGAGATACGCAGTATTTT
TRBJ2-3 many TRBD1 TRBV12-3/TRBV12-4 CASSLQGEDTQYF TGTGCCAGCAGTTTACAGGGGGAAGATACGCAGTATTTT
TRBJ2-1 many TRBD2 TRBV3-1 CASSQLGLAGSEQFF TGTGCCAGCAGCCAACTGGGACTAGCGGGTTCTGAGCAGTTCTTC
TRBJ1-3 - TRBD1 TRBV9 CASSVGTGHSGNTIYF TGTGCCAGCAGCGTAGGGACAGGGCACTCTGGAAACACCATATATTTT
TRBJ1-2 few - TRBV7-3 CASSSTQGYGYTF TGTGCCAGCAGCTCAACCCAGGGCTATGGCTACACCTTC
TRBJ1-1 - TRBD1 TRBV4-2 CASSPGTGGRIEAFF TGTGCCAGCAGCCCCGGGACAGGGGGTAGGATTGAAGCTTTCTTT
TRBJ2-7 many - TRBV20-1 CSASPSMVSRGEQYF TGCAGTGCTAGTCCCTCTATGGTGTCTCGAGGCGAGCAGTACTTC
TRBJ2-7 many - TRBV28 CASSTGFSYEQYF TGTGCCAGCAGTACAGGGTTCTCCTACGAGCAGTACTTC
TRBJ2-7 - TRBD2 TRBV6-1 CASRKGLAGASYEQYF TGTGCCAGCAGAAAGGGACTAGCGGGAGCCTCCTACGAGCAGTACTTC
TRBJ1-5 - - TRBV6-1 CASSGRGPQPQHF TGTGCCAGCAGTGGCCGGGGGCCGCAGCCCCAGCATTTT
TRBJ2-1 once - TRBV20-1 CNAIIGAEQFF TGCAATGCTATTATCGGGGCTGAGCAGTTCTTC
TRBJ2-1 - - TRBV20-1 CSAPRFGFNNEQFF TGCAGTGCTCCCCGGTTCGGGTTCAACAATGAGCAGTTCTTC
TRBJ2-1 many TRBD2 TRBV20-1 CSAYLAGARSNEQFF TGCAGTGCCTACTTAGCGGGAGCAAGGAGCAATGAGCAGTTCTTC
TRBJ2-7 - - TRBV6-1 CASLSYRAYEQYF TGTGCCAGCCTATCCTACAGGGCCTACGAGCAGTACTTC
TRBJ1-4 few TRBD1 TRBV3-1 CASSQGDRPPREKLFF TGTGCCAGCAGCCAGGGGGACAGGCCCCCTAGGGAAAAACTGTTTTTT
TRBJ2-2 few - TRBV9 CASSDRIKSKAGELFF TGTGCCAGCAGCGACCGGATTAAGTCCAAGGCCGGGGAGCTGTTTTTT
TRBJ2-2 few TRBD1 TRBV30 CAYDRAPGELFF TGTGCCTACGACAGGGCCCCCGGGGAGCTGTTTTTT
TRBJ2-7 many - TRBV24-1 CATSDSRSSPYEQYF TGTGCCACCAGTGATTCCCGTTCAAGCCCCTACGAGCAGTACTTC
TRBJ2-1 few TRBD1 TRBV5-1 CASFRDRGRVEQFF TGCGCCAGCTTCCGGGACAGGGGGCGCGTTGAGCAGTTCTTC